The T cell receptor beta chain described here comes from a study of T cells in Graves' hyperthyroidism and ophthalmopathy (dated by TCRdb to 2018 to 2020). With respect to the entire study: Peripheral blood samples were taken at the time of initial diagnosis, prior to any treatment. The paper reports TCR Vbeta CDR3 sequencing of approximately 130 peripheral blood samples: approximately 41 ophthalmopathy, roughly 74 hyperthyroidism and around 17 progressor patients. The 95 to 100 discovery patients were randomly divided into training and test sets at a 7:3 ratio. Prospective prediction of ophthalmopathy was tested in an independent validation cohort of approximately 19 hyperthyroidism patients and some 17 patients who later progressed to ophthalmopathy. The study also compared thyroid tissue and blood T-cell repertoires from more than five Graves' hyperthyroidism patients. To identify TCR V-J signatures that set the groups apart, the researchers used a discovery cohort of 90 to 100 patients, made up of about 44 with Graves' ophthalmopathy and 55 to 65 with stable Graves' hyperthyroidism. After sampling, hyperthyroidism patients received methimazole starting at 30 mg daily, and ophthalmopathy patients received high-dose intravenous methylprednisolone.

General study outcomes and caveats: Sample size was not statistically predetermined, and investigators were not blinded to group allocation. Most expanded thyroid clonotypes (frequency above 0.001) were also detected in blood, suggesting blood repertoires may reflect thyroid immune responses. In validation, the model predicted progression to ophthalmopathy with approximately 71% sensitivity and 72% to 75% specificity, a median of approximately 6.5 months before onset. In cross-validation, a model built on a 13 V-J signature told ophthalmopathy apart from stable hyperthyroidism with under 90% sensitivity and around 83% specificity, and in testing the same model reached 80%/75%.

A patient counted as having stable Graves' hyperthyroidism if no progression to ophthalmopathy occurred over 18 months of follow-up. Hyperthyroidism patients were newly diagnosed, had a disease duration of under 2 months, and were aged 18 to 65 years. The study excluded patients with uncontrolled infections, other autoimmune diseases, pregnancy or lactation. Diagnoses were based on clinical symptoms, serum thyroxine and TRAb, thyroid ultrasound and orbital computed tomography. PBMCs were separated from under 12 ml of fresh peripheral blood using Ficoll-Paque density gradient centrifugation. Total RNA was extracted with Trizol reagent, and quality was checked on an Agilent 2100 Bioanalyzer. This clonotype was detected ten times or more. The clone's antigen remains unknown. The input lacks base qualities; no much larger clone sits a single base away. CDR1 and CDR2 were assigned from the germline V gene as KGHSH and LQKENI. The germline V and J ends show losses of 4 bases and 2 bases respectively, and no gene match explains 2 bases of the junction. The CDR3 contains 16 residues, cysteine and phenylalanine counted. The read is trimmed to its CDR3 DNA, 48 bases read in frame from base 1.

TCR beta CDR3 regions were amplified from RNA transcripts. For the first round of RT-PCR on the TCR CDR3, the HTBI primer set was used together with the Qiagen OneStep RT-PCR kit. The libraries were constructed in a second round of multiplex PCR and then size-selected and purified. The libraries were sequenced on an Illumina HiSeq2000 using paired-end 100 bp reads. The paper's data handling went like this. SOAPnuke was used to process the raw data, removing reads that contained adapters or uncalled bases, had a mean Phred below 15, or lacked an exact match to the constant primer or identifier. COPE v1.2.5 was used to merge high-quality paired reads, and clonotypes were defined as unique nucleotide sequences. Clonotypes were aligned to IMGT TRBV, TRBD and TRBJ reference segments using MiTCR v1.1. The analysis included only V-J combinations with a frequency above 0.0001, which together covered around 99% of the repertoires. The TCS score was defined as the ratio of F50 (clonal expansion) to E x V (chaos), calculated using BLOSUM62-based TCRdist between CDR3 peptides within each V-J. Welch's t-statistics and random forest reduced several hundred V-J features to fewer than 15, which were used in a naive Bayes classifier (R e1071). TCRdb reprocessed the public reads (quality trimming at Q25 with fastp, clone calling with MiXCR) and kept in-frame beta chains. When rows share a CDR3 protein, they turn into one entry using the most common DNA and genes. TCRdb's processing, not the authors', yielded these V and J calls. The sample contains 500,000 to 700,000 distinct CDR3 sequences, 16% of them found a single time. Around 18% of the sample is held by the ten biggest clonotypes.

Recombination connected TRBV18 to TRBJ2-3, with 14 middle bases fitting TRBD2. The source of this sequence is a woman in her late teens or twenties with Graves' hyperthyroidism. The sequenced sample consisted of blood. The CDR3 corresponds to CASSRLAGGPTDTQYF. The nucleotides are TGTGCCAGCTCACGACTAGCGGGAGGGCCCACAGATACGCAGTATTTT.